These 7 T cell receptor beta chains came from one sample sequenced in a study of OX40 agonist ivuxolimab in advanced cancers. TCRdb's copy holds only in-frame clones and misses some; the assay was immunoSEQ multiplex PCR. The sample has some 72,000 clones, approximately 80% seen once. The source material was CD4+ or CD8+ T cells sorted from blood, sampled in a trial of the OX40 agonist ivuxolimab. The receptors were sampled from an adult with an advanced solid tumor such as melanoma, head and neck, liver or kidney cancer.

CDR3 protein: CASSLVFGIQETQYF. Written as DNA, the CDR3 is TGTGCCAGCAGCTTAGTGTTCGGGATACAAGAGACCCAGTACTTC. The gene calls are TRBV7-2 and TRBJ2-5; possibly TRBD2 for D (5 bases). CDR1 SGHTA and CDR2 FQGNSA come from the germline V gene. Trimming pared 1 base from V and 2 bases from J, leaving 11 bases between. This CDR3 comprises 15 residues. Looking up the rest from reference TRBV7-2 and TRBJ2-5 gives the full variable domain: GAGVSQSPSNKVTEKGKDVELRCDPISGHTALYWYRQSLGQGLEFLIYFQGNSAPDKSGLPSDRFSAERTGGSVSTLTIQRTQQEDSAVYLCASSLVFGIQETQYFGPGTRLLVL.

V gene TRBV6-1 combines with J gene TRBJ1-5, with D possibly being TRBD1 (5 bases). Per germline, CDR1 MNHNS and CDR2 SASEGT. This CDR3 has 14 amino acids. The ends were cut back, 3 bases at V and 5 bases at J, with 11 bases in the middle. The CDR3 DNA sequence: TGTGCCAGCAGTGAGTCAGGGTCGGATCAGCCCCAGCATTTT. It is translated as CASSESGSDQPQHF.

CDR3 protein: CASSPREGNMNTEAFF. DNA for the CDR3: TGTGCCAGCAGCCCCCGGGAAGGAAACATGAACACTGAAGCTTTCTTT. The chain employs TRBV11-2 and TRBJ1-1; unclear D gene. V lost 5 bases and J lost 0, with 16 bases in between. The CDR3 extends over 16 amino acids. Germline V gene lookup returns CDR1 SGHAT and CDR2 FQNNGV. Complete variable domain (other parts from reference TRBV11-2 and TRBJ1-1): EAGVAQSPRYKIIEKRQSVAFWCNPISGHATLYWYQQILGQGPKLLIQFQNNGVVDDSQLPKDRFSAERLKGVDSTLKIQPAKLEDSAVYLCASSPREGNMNTEAFFGQGTRLTVV.

The J gene is TRBJ2-1, the V gene TRBV27; a weak D match, TRBD1 (5 bases). This CDR3 is built from 14 residues. The V and J ends lost 6 bases and 4 bases respectively, with 13 bases between them. Germline V gene lookup returns CDR1 MNHEY and CDR2 SMNVEV (reference sequence). In DNA, the CDR3 is TGTGCCAGCAGACGAGTCCAGGGATACAATGAGCAGTTCTTC. It encodes CASRRVQGYNEQFF.

On this clone itself: The junction and the germline gene differ at one end; a read error may be behind it. The chain uses TRBV7-2 and TRBJ2-5; D is unclear. CDR1 and CDR2 (germline): SGHTA, FQGNSA. This CDR3 region has 11 residues. The CDR3 sequence: CASSFGETQYF. DNA for the CDR3: TGTGCCAGCAGCTTTGGAGAGACTCAGTACTTC. The full variable domain, completed using reference TRBV7-2 and TRBJ2-5, is GAGVSQSPSNKVTEKGKDVELRCDPISGHTALYWYRQSLGQGLEFLIYFQGNSAPDKSGLPSDRFSAERTGGSVSTLTIQRTQQEDSAVYLCASSFGETQYFGPGTRLLVL.

This clone was counted a few times. The chain carries TRBV6-5 and TRBJ1-1; D not resolved. V was pared by 5 bases and J by 8 bases, with 9 bases between. Looked up from germline, CDR1 is MNHEY and CDR2 is SVGAGI. The length of the CDR3 is 11 residues. The CDR3 sequence is CASSGEREAFF. The DNA of the CDR3 is TGTGCCAGCAGTGGGGAGAGAGAAGCTTTCTTT.

The CDR3 spells CASSTGTSGRSYEQYF. In nucleotides, the CDR3 is TGTGCCAGCAGCACGGGGACTAGCGGGAGATCCTACGAGCAGTACTTC. The V gene is TRBV9, the J gene TRBJ2-7; 14 positions match TRBD2. The germline gives CDR1 SGDLS, CDR2 YYNGEE. The CDR3 totals 16 residues. V was pared by 4 bases and J by 1 base, with 4 bases of the junction left unmatched.